The 3 T cell receptor beta chains listed next were all sequenced from one sample in a study of T cells in localized non-small cell lung cancer. The table came from immunoSEQ multiplex PCR; TCRdb's copy has only in-frame clones and leaves some out. In the table there are about 1,900 clones, around 26% of which are singletons. The sample here was lung tumor tissue, taken before any cancer treatment. These receptors were taken from a male donor aged 60 or over with stage III lung adenocarcinoma.

The chain uses TRBV29-1 and TRBJ2-1; a weak D match, TRBD2 (6 bases). CDR3 length equals 14 residues. V was cut by 1 base and J by 2 bases, with 9 bases left in between. CDR1 is SQVTM and CDR2 is ANQGSEA in the germline V gene. CDR3 in DNA: TGCAGCGTTGAAGGGGGGGACCCCTACAATGAGCAGTTCTTC. Its translation is CSVEGGDPYNEQFF.

This clone was seen a few times. The genes are TRBV6-8 and TRBJ2-3; TRBD2 aligns across 7 bases. Germline CDR1 reads MNHGY; CDR2 reads SAAAGT. The length of the CDR3 is 13 residues. Germline trimming cut 5 bases from V and 9 bases from J; bases unmatched to any gene: 8. The CDR3 DNA reads as TGTGCCAGCAGTGCGAATCTAGCGGAAACGCAGTATTTT. This codes for CASSANLAETQYF.

This clone was found a few times. J is TRBJ1-3 and V is TRBV28, with 7 positions matching TRBD1. Germline V gene sequence: CDR1 MDHEN, CDR2 SYDVKM. The CDR3 runs to 16 residues. The V and J ends lost 2 bases and 8 bases, in that order; junction bases with no gene match: 12. The CDR3 is CASSLPRQGPGDTIYF. In DNA form, the CDR3 reads TGTGCCAGCAGTTTACCTCGACAGGGTCCCGGGGACACCATATATTTT.